These 27 T cell receptor beta chains share one sample of origin, sequenced in a study of early T cells in non-severe SARS-CoV-2 infection. A single record per CDR3 protein comes from TCRdb applying MiXCR to the 5' RACE reads. The sample carries around 40,000 distinct CDR3 sequences, approximately 10% recorded once. What was sequenced was whole blood. These receptors were collected from an adult who was a healthcare worker with PCR-confirmed SARS-CoV-2 infection or an uninfected control (not recorded which).

This clonotype was observed at least ten times. The chain combines TRBV28 with TRBJ2-2; the D gene is possibly TRBD2 (6 bases). Germline assignment: CDR1 MDHEN and CDR2 SYDVKM. The CDR3 consists of 15 residues. V was shortened by 6 bases and J by 2 bases, with 13 bases between the two germline ends. The CDR3 sequence is CASSSSGVNTGELFF. The CDR3 coding sequence is TGTGCCAGCAGCTCCTCGGGGGTCAACACCGGGGAGCTGTTTTTT.

This clonotype was seen only a few times. The V and J genes are TRBV20-1 and TRBJ2-3, with TRBD2 matching 9 bases. The V segment lost 4 bases and the J segment 4 bases; nucleotides outside the gene matches: 12. The germline V gene encodes CDR1 DFQATT and CDR2 SNEGSKA (reference sequence). This CDR3 region has 16 residues. CDR3 nucleotide sequence: TGCAGTGCTATAAGTCGTGGTAGCGGGGGCTCAGATACGCAGTATTTT. It specifies CSAISRGSGGSDTQYF.

This clonotype was seen repeatedly, ten times or more. This chain connects TRBV6-2 or TRBV6-3 to TRBJ2-3, with TRBD2 matching 10 bases. This CDR3 has 19 amino acids. The germline V gene has CDR1 MNHEY and CDR2 SVGEGT. Unmatched junction bases numbered 15, after V lost 2 bases and J lost 4 bases. For the CDR3, the DNA is TGTGCCAGCAGTTACCCGGGACTAGCGTCCCAAGGACGCCCAGATACGCAGTATTTT. It translates to CASSYPGLASQGRPDTQYF.

This clonotype was picked up many times. The chain couples TRBV4-2 to TRBJ1-6; 9 nucleotides match TRBD1. J was trimmed by 9 bases and V by 4 bases; bases with no gene match: 7. The germline gives CDR1 LGHNA, CDR2 YNFKEQ. The CDR3 extends over 15 amino acids. The CDR3 reads CASSRLDRGSSPLHF. CDR3 DNA sequence: TGTGCCAGCAGCCGCCTGGACAGGGGTAGTTCACCCCTCCACTTT.

Many counts were recorded for this clonotype. The chain employs TRBV7-9 and TRBJ2-7, with no clear D. The CDR3 spans 14 residues. Germline V lookup: CDR1 SEHNR, CDR2 FQNEAQ (reference sequence). V lost 2 bases and J 0 bases, leaving 8 bases between the germline ends. CDR3 in DNA: TGTGCCAGCAGCTTACCGCAAAGCTCCTACGAGCAGTACTTC. Translating gives CASSLPQSSYEQYF. The full variable domain, rest sourced from reference TRBV7-9 and TRBJ2-7, is DTGVSQNPRHKITKRGQNVTFRCDPISEHNRLYWYRQTLGQGPEFLTYFQNEAQLEKSRLLSDRFSAERPKGSFSTLEIQRTEQGDSAMYLCASSLPQSSYEQYFGPGTRLTVT.

At least ten counts were recorded for this clonotype. The chain is built from TRBV4-1 and TRBJ2-3; 7 bases line up with TRBD2. The ends lost 3 bases at V and 7 bases at J; junction bases unmatched: 10. The CDR3 extends over 15 amino acids. Looked up from germline, CDR1 is MGHRA and CDR2 is YSYEKL. The CDR3: CASSQRTRESYTQYF. The CDR3 DNA reads TGCGCCAGCAGCCAGAGGACTAGGGAGTCCTATACGCAGTATTTT.

This clonotype was found many times. The chain combines TRBV20-1 with TRBJ2-7, with D possibly TRBD1 on 6 matching bases. Germline loops: CDR1 DFQATT, CDR2 SNEGSKA (reference sequence). Trimming shortened V by 3 bases and J by 1 base, and 13 bases separated the two germline ends. CDR3 length equals 14 residues. The DNA for the CDR3 is TGCAGTGCTAGCCCCGGGACAAAGTCCTACGAGCAGTACTTC. Its translation: CSASPGTKSYEQYF.

This clonotype was counted many times. V and J are TRBV5-6 and TRBJ2-2; the D is unclear. Germline CDR1 is SGHDT and CDR2 is YYEEEE. Trimming left V 2 bases short and J 5 bases short, with 4 bases between. The CDR3 loop spans 12 amino acids. The CDR3 spells CASSFGTGELFF. The CDR3 nucleotides read TGTGCCAGCAGCTTCGGAACCGGGGAGCTGTTTTTT.

This clonotype was counted at least ten times. J is TRBJ1-1 and V is TRBV7-2; D gene unclear. Germline V lookup: CDR1 SGHTA, CDR2 FQGNSA. The CDR3 has 15 residues. The V gene lost 5 bases and the J gene lost 5 bases, with 18 bases spanning the gap. The CDR3 DNA sequence: TGTGCCAGCAGCCCCCGTAGAGGGTTGGGTACTGAAGCTTTCTTT. It codes for CASSPRRGLGTEAFF.

This clonotype was seen repeatedly, ten times or more. The chain has TRBV3-1 and TRBJ1-1; tentatively, D is TRBD1 (5 bases). Looked up from germline, CDR1 is LGHDT and CDR2 is YNNKEL (reference sequence). The CDR3 is made up of 14 amino acids. Trimming pared 6 bases from V and 2 bases from J, leaving 13 bases between. The CDR3 spells CASRLRDSNTEAFF. The CDR3 DNA follows: TGTGCCAGCAGGCTCAGGGATAGTAACACTGAAGCTTTCTTT.

The chain is built from TRBV11-2 and TRBJ1-1; no clear D gene. Germline assignment: CDR1 SGHAT and CDR2 FQNNGV. This CDR3 contains 12 residues. V was pared by 2 bases and J by 11 bases, with 12 bases between. The CDR3 protein is CASSLTRREAFF. In DNA form, the CDR3 reads TGTGCCAGCAGCTTAACCCGAAGAGAGGCTTTCTTT.

The chain employs TRBV28 and TRBJ2-2; D gene ambiguous. The CDR3 has 13 residues. The germline V and J ends were trimmed by 3 bases and 5 bases, with 7 bases remaining between them. Germline CDR1 MDHEN, CDR2 SYDVKM. CDR3 sequence reads: CASSLVGTGELFF. CDR3 coding DNA: TGTGCCAGCAGTTTGGTAGGGACCGGGGAGCTGTTTTTT.

This clonotype was detected many times. V is TRBV20-1 and J is TRBJ1-1; tentatively, D is TRBD1 (5 bases). V lost 2 bases and J 0 bases, leaving 10 bases between the germline ends. Germline V gene data show CDR1 as DFQATT and CDR2 as SNEGSKA (reference sequence). There are 14 residues in the CDR3. The CDR3 DNA reads TGCAGTGCTAGATCGGGACGTTTGAACACTGAAGCTTTCTTT. Amino acids: CSARSGRLNTEAFF.

This clonotype has at least ten counts. This chain joins TRBV4-2 and TRBJ2-1, with 10 bases lining up with TRBD2. CDR3 size: 16 residues. Trimming took 1 base from V and 8 from J; bases not matched to a gene: 8. Germline V gene sequence: CDR1 LGHNA, CDR2 YNFKEQ. The CDR3 sequence: CASSQGEREGRHEQFF. The CDR3 nucleotides read TGTGCCAGCAGCCAAGGAGAGCGGGAGGGCCGTCATGAGCAGTTCTTC.

The gene calls are TRBV4-1 and TRBJ1-4; no clear D. Germline CDR1 and CDR2: MGHRA and YSYEKL. The ends were cut back, 4 bases at V and 8 bases at J, with 14 bases in the middle. The CDR3 sequence is 14 residues long. The CDR3 here is CASSLTPTREKLFF. The CDR3 coding sequence is TGCGCCAGCAGCCTTACGCCGACCCGAGAAAAACTGTTTTTT.

This clonotype came up many times. The chain uses TRBV20-1 and TRBJ2-2, with a weak D call TRBD1 (6 bases). The CDR3 covers 15 residues. Trimming removed 2 bases from V and 0 bases from J, with 10 bases in between. CDR1 DFQATT and CDR2 SNEGSKA come from the germline V gene (reference sequence). The CDR3 bases are TGCAGTGCTAGACGCGGACAGTCGAACACCGGGGAGCTGTTTTTT. This sequence encodes CSARRGQSNTGELFF.

This clonotype showed up many times. The rearrangement links TRBV12-3 or TRBV12-4 to TRBJ2-7; weak D call: TRBD2 (6 bases). V was shortened by 6 bases and J by 2 bases, with 11 bases between the two germline ends. The CDR3 length is 13 residues. The CDR3 protein is CASSPGLPYEQYF. The CDR3 DNA follows: TGTGCCAGCAGCCCTGGACTACCCTACGAGCAGTACTTC.

This clonotype was recorded at least ten times. V is TRBV6-6 and J is TRBJ1-4; the D is unclear. Deletions cut 4 bases from V and 0 bases from J, with 9 bases between. Per germline, CDR1 MNHNY and CDR2 SVGAGI (reference sequence). CDR3 length: 15 residues. Here the CDR3 DNA reads TGTGCCAGCAGTTGGGGTCGAGCAACTAATGAAAAACTGTTTTTT. Translation: CASSWGRATNEKLFF.

A few counts support this clonotype. This CDR3 is CASSTLRTKRSNEQFF. CDR3 bases: TGTGCCAGCAGCACTCTACGGACAAAACGGTCCAATGAGCAGTTCTTC. This chain links TRBV7-8 with TRBJ2-1; D perhaps matches TRBD1 (5 bases). The CDR3 is made up of 16 amino acids. Germline-derived CDR1 and CDR2 are SGHVS and FQNEAQ. The V end lost 5 bases, the J end lost 6 bases, and 20 bases lay between the germline ends. Drawing the rest from reference TRBV7-8 and TRBJ2-1, the complete variable domain is GAGVSQSPRYKVAKRGQDVALRCDPISGHVSLFWYQQALGQGPEFLTYFQNEAQLDKSGLPSDRFFAERPEGSVSTLKIQRTQQEDSAVYLCASSTLRTKRSNEQFFGPGTRLTVL.

This clonotype showed up many times. The chain uses TRBV5-1 and TRBJ1-4; D is possibly TRBD1 (6 bases). CDR3 length: 14 residues. Germline loops: CDR1 SGHRS, CDR2 YFSETQ. V was clipped by 0 bases and J by 6 bases, with 9 bases between them. The CDR3 here is CASSLDRADEKLFF. In DNA form, the CDR3 reads TGCGCCAGCAGCTTGGACAGGGCTGATGAAAAACTGTTTTTT.

Many counts were recorded for this clonotype. The rearrangement links TRBV4-2 to TRBJ2-1, with 9 bases identical to TRBD1. CDR1 is LGHNA and CDR2 is YNFKEQ in the germline V gene. The CDR3 has 13 amino acids. Trimming at V came to 0 bases and at J to 12 bases, leaving 3 bases not matched to a gene. CDR3 in DNA: TGTGCCAGCAGCCAAGATTGGGACAGGGTGCAGTTCTTC. This gives the protein CASSQDWDRVQFF.

This clonotype was seen only a few times. The chain joins TRBV29-1 to TRBJ2-7; maybe TRBD2 (6 bases). The CDR3 spans 13 residues. V was trimmed by 1 base and J by 3 bases, leaving 10 bases between them. Germline CDR1 SQVTM, CDR2 ANQGSEA. CDR3: CSVEGSGLYEQYF. The DNA of the CDR3 is TGCAGCGTTGAAGGTAGCGGCCTCTACGAGCAGTACTTC.

The gene calls are TRBV10-2 and TRBJ2-2; D tentatively fits TRBD1 or TRBD2 (5 bases each). Germline CDR1 and CDR2: WSHSY and SAAADI. This CDR3 is 15 amino acids long. Trimming stripped 4 bases from V and 1 base from J, with 10 bases between. This CDR3 is CASSVEGLNTGELFF. The CDR3 coding sequence is TGCGCCAGCAGTGTTGAGGGGCTGAACACCGGGGAGCTGTTTTTT.

This chain joins TRBV27 and TRBJ2-7, with D maybe TRBD2 (5 bases). V was trimmed by 2 bases and J by 0 bases, leaving 5 bases between them. Per the germline V gene, CDR1 is MNHEY and CDR2 is SMNVEV (reference sequence). This CDR3 is 13 amino acids long. As DNA, the CDR3 is TGTGCCAGCAGTTTAGACTACTCCTACGAGCAGTACTTC. It codes for CASSLDYSYEQYF.

This clonotype came up many times. This chain connects TRBV5-4 to TRBJ2-5; no reliable D call. V gave up 0 bases and J gave up 2 bases, with 8 bases separating them. CDR1 is SGHNT and CDR2 is YYREEE in the germline V gene (reference sequence). CDR3 size: 14 residues. DNA for the CDR3: TGTGCCAGCAGCTTGGGGCCAGTTCAAGAGACCCAGTACTTC. It encodes CASSLGPVQETQYF.

This clonotype turned up a few times. V is TRBV7-2 and J is TRBJ1-6; D might be TRBD1 (6 bases). The CDR3 totals 15 residues. Trimming shortened V by 5 bases and J by 10 bases, and 18 bases separated the two germline ends. In germline, CDR1 is SGHTA, CDR2 FQGNSA. The CDR3 protein is CASSQGSVFYSPLHF. The CDR3 region has the DNA TGTGCCAGCAGCCAGGGGTCTGTATTTTACTCACCCCTCCACTTT.

This chain uses TRBV29-1 with TRBJ2-3; D unclear. The CDR3 covers 14 residues. CDR1 is SQVTM, CDR2 ANQGSEA, per germline. With 0 bases removed from V and 2 bases from J, the gap between germline ends came to 9 bases. In nucleotides, the CDR3 is TGCAGCGTTGAAGACAGCTCAATCACAGATACGCAGTATTTT. Its protein product is CSVEDSSITDTQYF.